This record concerns one T cell receptor beta chain sequence. There is no known antigen for this receptor. There are no base qualities to consult, and no much larger clone falls within one base. Libraries were made using the immunoSEQ multiplex PCR assay. The authors' analysis ran thus. To diagnose cytomegalovirus status from the catalog of TCR beta chain sequences, a statistical classification framework was built. TCRdb mirrors the immuneACCESS table, restricted to in-frame sequences. Some clones are absent from its copies; in checked studies, under half trace to an unresolved V gene, and the reason for the others is unknown. V, J and clone size were drawn from that table, and D and trimming were deduced from the DNA. The sample data list fewer than 400,000 clones, and roughly 85% of these were observed just once. The top ten clones comprise more than 0.8% of the sample. This specimen belongs to a study of cytomegalovirus exposure and HLA in healthy donors (dated by TCRdb to the late 2010s). For the study in its entirety: A later analysis indicated that the 130 or so validation repertoires were generated on the platform also employed for the approximately 700 repertoires of the first cohort. The aim of the study was to test whether cataloging public T cell receptors could identify signatures of past pathogen exposure. In addition to the first cohort of 666 subjects, a separate validation cohort of about 120 different subjects was used. High-throughput TCR immunosequencing, statistical association of individual TCRs with disease status, and machine learning were combined to predict cytomegalovirus infection status. Study-wide conclusions, independent of this receptor: Three of the identified cytomegalovirus-associated TCR beta chains were confirmed in vitro to be specific for cytomegalovirus antigens. Subsequent analysis determined that TCRs grouped into clusters in the first cohort also showed a tendency toward co-occurrence across the approximately 110 validation repertoires, and approximately 94% of cluster scores exceeded 0. It was suggested by the authors that the approach could potentially be generalized to other disease states and immunological phenotypes. The study gave a list of under 200 TCR beta chains associated with cytomegalovirus. Most TCR sequences were observed very rarely across donors, whereas some public TCRs were present in many individuals. The classifier was reported to diagnose cytomegalovirus status with high specificity and sensitivity in both the original and validation cohorts. A later analysis had no HLA typing for the validation cohort, so co-occurrence there was scored across all 120 or so repertoires.

The donors were included in the validation cohort of roughly 120 subjects, a group kept apart from the roughly 610-subject first cohort. The CDR3 runs 13 amino acids, cysteine and phenylalanine included. The CDR3 DNA has 39 bases and is translated from base 1. Trimming at the junction amounts to 5 bases on V and 8 bases on J, and the germline ends lie 15 bases apart. CDR1 and CDR2 are read off the germline V gene as LGHNA and YNFKEQ. The sequence links TRBV4-2 to TRBJ1-1, and TRBD1 may be the D gene, going by 5 matching bases. The TCR sequence derives from a woman aged 18-29 years in good health and CMV-seronegative. The sample taken for sequencing was PBMCs. The DNA reads as follows: TGTGCCAGCAGCTCCTCCCAGGGTTTAGAAGCTTTCTTT. The resulting protein is CASSSSQGLEAFF.